This T cell receptor beta chain emerged from a study of post-analysis software for immune sequencing data (dated by TCRdb to the mid-2010s). About the study as a whole: Disease courses on record covered relapsing-remitting, secondary progressive and progressive-relapsing multiple sclerosis, though some patients had no subtype annotation. The multiple sclerosis patient repertoires were compared with some twelve previously published healthy control repertoires from donors aged about 6 to 26 years. A subset of samples was prepared in parallel using single-end sample barcoding, then pooled and co-amplified after Illumina adapter ligation. Paper-wide results and their limitations: The multiple sclerosis patient group was slightly younger than the control group. Direct clustering with F measure showed strong co-clustering of samples prepared in the same batch, prompting a batch-effect correction. Roughly 5 TRBV segments, including TRBV5-6, TRBV5-1 and TRBV20-1, were significantly more frequent in patients than controls. Normalized Chao1 diversity was significantly lower in multiple sclerosis patients than controls, suggesting substantial peripheral T-cell clonal expansion.

Worth noting for this clonotype: Which antigen it targets is not known. Within one base of it there is no much larger clone, and no base qualities were kept.

Compared with germline, V lacks 2 bases and J lacks 10 bases; bases without a gene match: 4. Inclusive of the bounding cysteine and phenylalanine, the CDR3 is 12 residues long. Only the CDR3 portion is preserved as DNA: 36 bases, with reading frame beginning at the first base. Library preparation used PCR. Sequencer: Illumina HiSeq 2500. To reduce PCR and sequencing biases, unique molecular identifiers were incorporated into the TCR beta cDNA libraries. About 500,000 cDNA molecules were obtained for every 1 to 10 million input T cells, so each molecule roughly corresponded to one T cell. The patient libraries were prepared and sequenced with the same protocol used for the earlier healthy control dataset. Within a given batch, samples were prepared together, multiplexed and sequenced on the same HiSeq lane. The authors' analysis ran thus. MIGEC handled the raw barcoded reads, throwing out single-read molecular identifier groups before consensus assembly and CDR3 extraction. Clonotype tables were post-analysed with VDJtools, and diversity was normalized by down-sampling all datasets to the smallest sample size. To correct batch-related cross-sample contamination, repertoire overlap clustering matched CDR3 amino acid sequences but not nucleotide sequences. TCRdb reran the public reads through fastp at Q25 and MiXCR, keeping productive beta chains. Duplicate CDR3 protein sequences are folded into a single record with the most common DNA and genes. The V and J calls and clone size come from TCRdb's table, not from the authors' own analysis. The table for this sample lists about 160,000 distinct CDR3 sequences; about 36% of them were counted only once. In total, the top ten clones hold 25% to 35% of the sample.

The meaning of the sample's time point label: second blood draw from one MS patient after hematopoietic stem cell transplantation. TCR beta repertoires were profiled from peripheral blood of over 10 young patients with multiple sclerosis to demonstrate the VDJtools post-analysis software. Multiple sclerosis patients were children and adolescents aged about 6 to 17 years. Sequenced material: blood, taken after autologous hematopoietic stem cell transplantation. The chain couples TRBV12-3 or TRBV12-4 to TRBJ1-1, and 7 bases in between align with TRBD1. This TCR was sampled from a girl aged 10 to 17 with multiple sclerosis. Donor details come from another sample of the same person, matched by shared clones. CDR3 reads: CASSLRGHGAFF. The DNA sequence reads TGTGCCAGCAGTTTAAGGGGGCATGGAGCTTTCTTT.